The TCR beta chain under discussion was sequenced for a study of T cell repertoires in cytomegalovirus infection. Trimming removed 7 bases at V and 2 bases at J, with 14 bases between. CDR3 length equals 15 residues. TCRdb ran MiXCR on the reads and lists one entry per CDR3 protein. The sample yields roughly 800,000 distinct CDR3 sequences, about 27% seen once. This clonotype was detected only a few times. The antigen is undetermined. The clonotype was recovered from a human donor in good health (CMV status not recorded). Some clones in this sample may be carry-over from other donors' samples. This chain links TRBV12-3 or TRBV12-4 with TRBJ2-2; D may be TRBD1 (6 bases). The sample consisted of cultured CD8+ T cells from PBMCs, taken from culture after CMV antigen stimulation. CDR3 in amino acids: CASTTWTDNTGELFF. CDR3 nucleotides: TGTGCCAGCACCACATGGACAGACAACACCGGGGAGCTGTTTTTT.